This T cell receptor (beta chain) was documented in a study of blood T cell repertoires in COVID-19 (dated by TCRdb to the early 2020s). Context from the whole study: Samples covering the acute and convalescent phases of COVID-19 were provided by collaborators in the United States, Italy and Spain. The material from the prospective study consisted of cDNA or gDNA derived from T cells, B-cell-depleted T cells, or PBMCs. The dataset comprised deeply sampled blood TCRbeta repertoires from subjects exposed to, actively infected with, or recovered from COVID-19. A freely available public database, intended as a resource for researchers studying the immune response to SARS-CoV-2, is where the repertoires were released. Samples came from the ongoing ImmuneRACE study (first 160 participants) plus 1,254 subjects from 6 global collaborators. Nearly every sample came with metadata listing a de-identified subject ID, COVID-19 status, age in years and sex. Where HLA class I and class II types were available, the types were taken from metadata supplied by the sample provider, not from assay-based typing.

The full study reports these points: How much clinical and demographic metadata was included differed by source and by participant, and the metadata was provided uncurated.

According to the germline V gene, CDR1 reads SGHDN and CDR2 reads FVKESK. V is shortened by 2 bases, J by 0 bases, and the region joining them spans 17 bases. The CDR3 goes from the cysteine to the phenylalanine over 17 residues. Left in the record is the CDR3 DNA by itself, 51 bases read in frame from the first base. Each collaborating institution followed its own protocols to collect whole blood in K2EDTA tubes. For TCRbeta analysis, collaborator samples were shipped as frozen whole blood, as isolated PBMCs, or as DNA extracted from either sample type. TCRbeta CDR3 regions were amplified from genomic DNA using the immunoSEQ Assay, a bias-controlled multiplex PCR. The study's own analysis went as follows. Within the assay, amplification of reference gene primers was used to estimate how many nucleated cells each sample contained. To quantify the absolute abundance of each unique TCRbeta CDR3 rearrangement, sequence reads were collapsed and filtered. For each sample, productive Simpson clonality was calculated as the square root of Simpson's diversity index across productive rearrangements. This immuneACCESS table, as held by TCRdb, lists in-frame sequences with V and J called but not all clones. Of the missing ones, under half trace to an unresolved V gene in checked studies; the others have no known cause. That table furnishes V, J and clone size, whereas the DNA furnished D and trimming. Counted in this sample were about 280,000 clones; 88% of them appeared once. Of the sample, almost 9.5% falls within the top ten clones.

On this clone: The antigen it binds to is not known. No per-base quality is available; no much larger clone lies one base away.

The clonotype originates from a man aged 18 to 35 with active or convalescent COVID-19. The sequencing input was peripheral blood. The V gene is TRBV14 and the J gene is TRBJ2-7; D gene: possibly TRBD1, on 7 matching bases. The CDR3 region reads CASSQLGRGANSYEQYF. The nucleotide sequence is TGTGCCAGCAGCCAATTGGGCAGGGGGGCTAACTCCTACGAGCAGTACTTC.